This TCR beta chain emerged from a study of blood T cell repertoires in COVID-19. Across the whole study: Acute and convalescent COVID-19 specimens originated in the United States, Italy and Spain. From T cells, B-cell-depleted T cells, or PBMCs came the material, which was cDNA or gDNA.

How the authors handled the data: Estimated nucleated cell counts came from reference gene primer amplification. TCRdb's table, derived via immunoSEQ multiplex PCR, lists solely in-frame clones and lacks some. Clone size and V and J calls were adopted from that table, with D and trimming inferred from the DNA. Among about 110,000 clones listed, 86% were seen once. Germline trimming cut 1 base from V and 4 bases from J; bases unmatched to any gene: 2. Per germline, CDR1 SGHTA and CDR2 FQGNSA. The CDR3 totals 15 residues. The specimen was peripheral blood. The chain couples TRBV7-2 to TRBJ1-5; 9 positions agree with TRBD1. The sequence came from a man in his forties with acute or convalescent COVID-19. The CDR3 DNA sequence: TGTGCCAGCAGCTTAGACAGGGGGCATAATCAGCCCCAGCATTTT. Translating gives CASSLDRGHNQPQHF.